A selection of T cell receptor beta chains follows, all from one sample in a study of regulatory T cells in long-lasting Graves disease. TCRdb ran MiXCR on the multiplex PCR reads and lists one entry per CDR3 protein. The repertoire holds around 400,000 distinct CDR3 sequences, with approximately 25% as singletons. Sequences were derived from peripheral blood mononuclear cells (PBMCs), sampled when the disease was refractory, from a patient treated with antithyroid drugs. The receptors were sampled from a woman between 40 and 55 years old with Graves disease. Each CDR3 is given without its conserved first and last residue. A D gene is named only where the DNA matches it firmly. Clone sizes are given selectively: once, few, many, or a class where the clone is expanded.

- TRBJ1-5 many TRBV12-3/TRBV12-4 ASSLWILNSNQPQH
- TRBJ1-3 many TRBV28 ASSWDAKGSGNTIY
- TRBJ2-7 many TRBV3-1 ASSQRLGGAYAKQY
- TRBJ1-5 many TRBV28 ASSPPGRGSNQPQH
TRBD1 TRBJ2-6 - TRBV7-9 ASSLQIPGQGFLANVLT
- TRBJ2-7 many TRBV28 ASSLGVGDHYEQY
TRBD1 TRBJ2-7 - TRBV4-2 ASSQGQGAYEQY
TRBD2 TRBJ2-5 many TRBV7-3 ASSWTSGRVGETQY
TRBD1 TRBJ1-1 once TRBV18 ASSRMDREAF
TRBD1 TRBJ2-7 - TRBV7-6 ASSWTGSDEQY
- TRBJ2-4 - TRBV9 ANSVGVGGAKNIQY
TRBD2 TRBJ2-5 many TRBV6-5 ASSYSYSIGRAVVETQY
TRBD1 TRBJ1-2 many TRBV3-1 ASSQVFREGAGGYT
- TRBJ1-2 many TRBV6-5 ASSLQGDYGYT
- TRBJ1-5 - TRBV5-1 ASSLVLRHQPQH
- TRBJ2-1 - TRBV28 ASSYYNEQF
- TRBJ1-1 - TRBV19 ASSIVTNAEAF
- TRBJ1-2 few TRBV19 ASIGQARGGYT
- TRBJ2-4 - TRBV4-2 ASSRLPFRTGNIQY
TRBD1 TRBJ2-5 many TRBV2 ASSGATGNEGLESKETQY
TRBD2 TRBJ2-7 many TRBV27 ASTTTSGNSYEQY
- TRBJ2-2 many TRBV12-3/TRBV12-4 ASSPGKNTGELF
- TRBJ1-1 many TRBV6-5 ASSYEPVLMNTEAF
TRBD2 TRBJ2-7 few TRBV10-1 ASSESAGGSYEQY
- TRBJ1-1 few TRBV14 ASSHGTRVTEAF
- TRBJ1-2 many TRBV28 ASSLWRDLQGYT
- TRBJ1-2 - TRBV18 ASSPADSYGYT
- TRBJ2-6 few TRBV7-9 ASSLRNSHSGANVLT
- TRBJ2-7 many TRBV27 ASSFQWWDEQY
- TRBJ2-5 many TRBV11-2 ASSLTGSSTKY
- TRBJ2-1 - TRBV20-1 SARGSTHSSYNEQF
- TRBJ2-7 many TRBV11-2 ASSHPVEGGYEQY
- TRBJ2-2 - TRBV3-1 ASSLPSLTGELF
- TRBJ2-7 few TRBV20-1 SARGKPSSYEQY
TRBD1 TRBJ1-2 many TRBV27 ASSPLKDRGPSGYT
- TRBJ2-3 once TRBV5-1 ASRTISTDTQY
- TRBJ2-7 many TRBV27 ASGIFPGPPGEQY
- TRBJ2-6 - TRBV3-1 AGSPDRTSGADVLT
TRBD1 TRBJ2-2 few TRBV11-2 ASSGLDRVTTGELF
- TRBJ1-5 many TRBV28 ASSIDTLYSNQPQH
TRBD1 TRBJ2-6 many TRBV28 ASKLGQVFSGANVLT
TRBD1 TRBJ2-2 - TRBV24-1 ATSDILGQGSTGELF